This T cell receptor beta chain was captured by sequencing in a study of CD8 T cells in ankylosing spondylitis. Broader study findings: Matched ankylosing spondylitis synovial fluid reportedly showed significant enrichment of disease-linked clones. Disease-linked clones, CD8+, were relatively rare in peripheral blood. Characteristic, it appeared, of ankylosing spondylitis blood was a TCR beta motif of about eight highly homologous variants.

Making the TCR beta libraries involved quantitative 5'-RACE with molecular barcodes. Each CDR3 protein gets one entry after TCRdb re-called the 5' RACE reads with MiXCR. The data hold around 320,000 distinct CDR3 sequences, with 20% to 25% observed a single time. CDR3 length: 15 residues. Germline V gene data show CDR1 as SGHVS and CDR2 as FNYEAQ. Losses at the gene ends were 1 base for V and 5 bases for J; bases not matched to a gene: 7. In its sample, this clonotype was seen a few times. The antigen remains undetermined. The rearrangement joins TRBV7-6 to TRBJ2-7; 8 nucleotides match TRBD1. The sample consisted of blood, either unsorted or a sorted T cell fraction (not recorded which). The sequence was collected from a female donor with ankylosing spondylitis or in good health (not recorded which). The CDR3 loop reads CASSLVGTGTHEQYF. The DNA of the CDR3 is TGTGCCAGCAGCTTAGTCGGGACAGGTACCCACGAGCAGTACTTC.